The 27 T cell receptor beta chains listed next were all sequenced from one sample in a study of T cells in Graves' hyperthyroidism and ophthalmopathy. RNA transcripts gave rise to amplified TCR beta CDR3 regions. The TCR CDR3 first-round RT-PCR relied on the HTBI primer set. A single record per CDR3 protein comes from TCRdb applying MiXCR to the multiplex PCR reads. The sample records approximately 400,000 distinct CDR3 sequences, approximately 20% being singletons. Sample: blood. The receptors originated from a woman aged 18 to 35 with Graves' hyperthyroidism.

The table lists this clonotype with many counts. The junction shows a germline mismatch at one end, possibly a read error. The chain joins TRBV6-2 or TRBV6-3 to TRBJ1-1; D not resolved. The CDR3 sequence is 14 residues long. Germline V CDR1 and CDR2: MNHEY, SVGEGT. The CDR3 reads CASSYRALNTESFF. CDR3 sequence (DNA): TGTGCCAGCAGTTACAGGGCCCTAAACACTGAATCTTTCTTT.

Concerning this clonotype: Just one base apart from a much larger clone, this may be a read error. This chain connects TRBV11-3 to TRBJ1-1; D remains unclear. Per the germline V gene, CDR1 is SGHNT and CDR2 is YENEEA. The CDR3 contains 14 residues. CDR3 sequence (DNA): TGTGCCAGCAGCTTATCGCCGATGAACACTGAAGCTTGCTTT. Its protein product is CASSLSPMNTEACF.

This clonotype was detected a few times. V and J are TRBV11-2 and TRBJ2-7; D not certain. Per germline, CDR1 SGHAT and CDR2 FQNNGV. V lost 3 bases and J lost 2, with 8 bases in between. CDR3 length: 13 residues. CDR3 bases: TGTGCCAGCAGCTTGCTTCATACCTACGAGCAGTACTTC. Protein sequence: CASSLLHTYEQYF.

This clonotype was recorded many times. V is TRBV7-3 and J is TRBJ1-2; the match to TRBD1 covers 12 bases. The CDR3 is made up of 16 amino acids. Germline loops: CDR1 SGHTA, CDR2 FQGTGA. J was trimmed by 6 bases and V by 6 bases; bases with no gene match: 11. Here the CDR3 reads CASRLNKGQGADGYTF. For the CDR3, the DNA is TGTGCCAGCAGACTAAATAAGGGACAGGGGGCGGATGGCTACACCTTC.

Worth noting for this clonotype: A clone one base away is much larger, so this may be a read error. This chain uses TRBV2 with TRBJ2-2; D might be TRBD2 (6 bases). The CDR3 extends over 16 amino acids. Trimming stripped 4 bases from V and 7 bases from J, with 19 bases between. Germline-derived CDR1 and CDR2 are SNHLY and FYNNEI. The CDR3 DNA reads TGTGCCAGCAGTGTCCCCCTTTGGGACTTCATCGGGGAGCTGTTTTTT. Translating gives CASSVPLWDFIGELFF.

A word on this clonotype: A much larger clone differs from this one at a single base, so this may be a read error. The final CDR3 position lacks the conserved phenylalanine or tryptophan, pointing to a likely read error. This chain links TRBV2 with TRBJ2-2, with 7 bases identical to TRBD2. CDR1 is SNHLY and CDR2 is FYNNEI in the germline V gene. CDR3 length equals 14 residues. The V segment lost 5 bases and the J segment 7 bases; nucleotides outside the gene matches: 7. The CDR3 DNA sequence: TGTGCCAGCAGTAGCGGGGCCCGTTTCGGGGAGCTGTTTTGT. Encoded protein: CASSSGARFGELFC.

This clonotype showed up many times. V is TRBV4-1 and J is TRBJ2-4; TRBD2 might be the D (5 bases). This CDR3 comprises 16 residues. Germline V gene sequence: CDR1 MGHRA, CDR2 YSYEKL. The germline V and J ends were trimmed by 0 bases and 5 bases, with 14 bases remaining between them. The CDR3 nucleotides are TGCGCCAGCAGCCAAGAAGAGGGCAGCAAAGAAAACATTCAGTACTTC. Its translation is CASSQEEGSKENIQYF.

This clonotype was detected many times. V usage is TRBV29-1 and J usage is TRBJ1-1, with TRBD1 identical over 8 bases. Per the germline V gene, CDR1 is SQVTM and CDR2 is ANQGSEA. Trimming cost V 6 bases and J 5 bases; bases outside gene matches: 5. The CDR3 is 12 amino acids. CDR3: CSVDRVWTEAFF. The CDR3 DNA reads as TGCAGCGTGGACAGGGTGTGGACTGAAGCTTTCTTT.

This clonotype was seen at least ten times. The chain has TRBV5-1 and TRBJ2-7, with 7 bases fitting TRBD1. Germline V gene data show CDR1 as SGHRS and CDR2 as YFSETQ. Germline trimming cut 4 bases from V and 3 bases from J; bases unmatched to any gene: 4. CDR3 length: 13 amino acids. The CDR3 DNA follows: TGCGCCAGCAGCGTCAACAGGGGCTACGAGCAGTACTTC. Amino acid sequence: CASSVNRGYEQYF.

On this clonotype: The CDR3 carries no conserved terminal phenylalanine or tryptophan, so it likely arises from a read error. J is TRBJ2-7 and V is TRBV6-1, with D perhaps TRBD1 (5 bases). Germline CDR1 MNHNS, CDR2 SASEGT. Trimming stripped 5 bases from V and 3 bases from J, with 8 bases between. The CDR3 is 12 amino acids. The CDR3, as DNA: TGTGCCAGCAGTACAACAGGCTACGAGCAGTACTAC. It codes for CASSTTGYEQYY.

There are a few counts of this clonotype. This chain connects TRBV5-1 to TRBJ2-2; 9 bases agree with TRBD1. This CDR3 spans 16 amino acids. The V gene's germline CDR1 is SGHRS and CDR2 YFSETQ. Trimming removed 2 bases from V and 5 bases from J; junction bases left unmatched: 7. The CDR3 here is CASSLTGTGKTGELFF. The CDR3 nucleotides are TGCGCCAGCAGCTTAACCGGGACAGGGAAAACCGGGGAGCTGTTTTTT.

This clonotype occurred many times. The V gene is TRBV18, the J gene TRBJ2-5; no clear D gene. V shed 4 bases and J shed 3 bases, with 9 bases lying between them. Germline V lookup: CDR1 KGHSH, CDR2 LQKENI. This CDR3 has 13 residues. The CDR3 nucleotides read TGTGCCAGCTCACGTGCGGCAGAAGAGACCCAGTACTTC. It encodes CASSRAAEETQYF.

In its sample, this clonotype was seen many times. This chain uses TRBV30 with TRBJ2-2; D ambiguous. V lost 5 bases and J lost 4, with 11 bases in between. The germline gives CDR1 GTSNPN, CDR2 SVGIG (reference sequence). This CDR3 is built from 13 residues. This chain's CDR3 is CAWAPLVTGELFF. DNA of the CDR3: TGTGCCTGGGCCCCACTGGTCACCGGGGAGCTGTTTTTT.

This clonotype has a count of ten or more. Here the CDR3 reads CASSSGPGGGYTF. The CDR3 DNA follows: TGTGCCAGCAGTTCTGGTCCGGGGGGTGGCTACACCTTC. The rearrangement uses TRBV27 and TRBJ1-2; D is perhaps TRBD1 (5 bases). Germline CDR1 reads MNHEY; CDR2 reads SMNVEV (reference sequence). The CDR3 sequence is 13 residues long. Trimming left V 4 bases short and J 7 bases short, with 13 bases between.

The table lists this clonotype with a few counts. The rearrangement links TRBV12-3 or TRBV12-4 to TRBJ2-7, with 8 bases that match TRBD1. CDR3 size: 13 residues. The V segment lost 6 bases and the J segment 6 bases; nucleotides outside the gene matches: 7. This chain's CDR3 is CASSGQGWSEQYF. For the CDR3, the DNA is TGTGCCAGCAGCGGACAGGGATGGTCCGAGCAGTACTTC.

V is TRBV28 and J is TRBJ2-7, with 9 bases fitting TRBD2. Germline V CDR1 and CDR2: MDHEN, SYDVKM. The CDR3 has 14 amino acids. V lost 6 bases, J lost 10 bases, and 13 bases stayed unmatched. CDR3 in amino acids: CASSSTSGPFRQYF. For the CDR3, the DNA is TGTGCCAGCAGCTCCACTAGCGGGCCCTTCCGACAGTACTTC.

There are many counts of this clonotype. The chain combines TRBV24-1 with TRBJ2-2; D possibly uses TRBD1 or TRBD2 (5 bases each). This CDR3 region has 18 residues. The germline V gene has CDR1 KGHDR and CDR2 SFDVKD. Trimming took off 0 bases at V and 3 bases at J, with 16 bases between the two ends. The CDR3 loop reads CATSDLRAGTVHTGELFF. CDR3 bases: TGTGCCACCAGTGATTTGAGGGCAGGGACGGTGCACACCGGGGAGCTGTTTTTT.

There are many counts of this clonotype. The chain is built from TRBV7-8 and TRBJ2-7; TRBD2 might be the D (6 bases). The germline V gene has CDR1 SGHVS and CDR2 FQNEAQ. There are 12 residues in the CDR3. Trimming took off 6 bases at V and 6 bases at J, with 12 bases between the two ends. CDR3 nucleotide sequence: TGTGCCAGCAGTCTACGCGGGGCCGAGCAGTACTTC. Encoded protein: CASSLRGAEQYF.

This clonotype was observed at least ten times. The rearrangement links TRBV12-3 or TRBV12-4 to TRBJ1-3, with TRBD1 matching 8 bases. V lost 2 bases, J lost 4 bases, and 4 bases stayed unmatched. The CDR3 runs 15 residues. The CDR3 nucleotides are TGTGCCAGCAGTTTAAGGGGGACAGGCGGAAACACCATATATTTT. Translation gives CASSLRGTGGNTIYF.

This clonotype was recorded at least ten times. The rearrangement uses TRBV7-9 and TRBJ2-5; a weak D match, TRBD1 (5 bases). CDR1 SEHNR and CDR2 FQNEAQ come from the germline V gene (reference sequence). V was trimmed by 5 bases and J by 5 bases, leaving 15 bases between them. CDR3 length: 14 amino acids. The CDR3: CASSLDKGLETQYF. CDR3 nucleotides: TGTGCCAGCAGCCTTGACAAGGGGCTGGAGACCCAGTACTTC.

In regard to this clonotype: Because it lacks the conserved phenylalanine or tryptophan at the end, this CDR3 is likely a read error. The CDR3 spells CASGAGTGMNQPQHL. The CDR3 DNA follows: TGTGCTAGTGGGGCCGGGACAGGGATGAATCAGCCCCAGCATTTG. V is TRBV12-5 and J is TRBJ1-5, with 9 nucleotides matching TRBD1. This CDR3 has 15 amino acids. With V trimmed by 6 bases and J by 4 bases, 7 bases remained unmatched. Germline lookup yields CDR1 LGHNT and CDR2 FRNRAP.

This clonotype was seen a few times. The rearrangement uses TRBV24-1 and TRBJ2-3, with 9 positions matching TRBD2. CDR1 is KGHDR and CDR2 is SFDVKD in the germline V gene. The CDR3 contains 16 residues. J gave up 3 bases and V 5 bases, and 8 bases lay outside the gene matches. The CDR3 nucleotides are TGTGCCACCAGTGGGAGACTAGCGGAGAGTACAGATACGCAGTATTTT. As protein: CATSGRLAESTDTQYF.

This rearrangement joins TRBV5-1 to TRBJ1-2; D perhaps matches TRBD1 (6 bases). Germline V gene data show CDR1 as SGHRS and CDR2 as YFSETQ. The ends were cut back, 3 bases at V and 7 bases at J, with 13 bases in the middle. The CDR3 contains 13 residues. CDR3 in amino acids: CASSWGTGSGYTF. CDR3 nucleotides: TGCGCCAGCAGCTGGGGAACAGGGAGTGGCTACACCTTC.

This clonotype was seen ten or more times. The V call is TRBV29-1, the J call TRBJ2-5; a weak D match, TRBD1 (5 bases). Germline V CDR1 and CDR2: SQVTM, ANQGSEA. The CDR3 runs 13 residues. V lost 3 bases and J lost 5, with 13 bases in between. The chain's CDR3 is CSVDPRVGETQYF. For the CDR3, the DNA is TGCAGCGTTGATCCCAGGGTTGGCGAGACCCAGTACTTC.

V and J are TRBV18 and TRBJ1-1; D is unresolved. Between the trimmed V and J ends, which lost 4 bases and 0 bases, there was a span of 6 bases. CDR1 and CDR2 from the germline V gene are KGHSH and LQKENI. The length of the CDR3 is 13 residues. The CDR3 DNA reads TGTGCCAGCTCACGGATCATGAACACTGAAGCTTTCTTT. As protein: CASSRIMNTEAFF.

The table lists this clonotype with a few counts. The chain has TRBV29-1 and TRBJ2-2; 8 nucleotides agree with TRBD1. Trimming removed 4 bases from V and 6 bases from J; junction bases left unmatched: 7. CDR1 and CDR2 from the germline V gene are SQVTM and ANQGSEA. The CDR3 sequence is 14 residues long. The CDR3 spells CSVVVRGLSGELFF. The DNA of the CDR3 is TGCAGCGTTGTGGTCAGGGGGCTTTCCGGGGAGCTGTTTTTT.

This clonotype was seen many times. V and J are TRBV6-1 and TRBJ2-2; 10 bases align to TRBD2. The V gene's germline CDR1 is MNHNS and CDR2 SASEGT. V shed 6 bases, J shed 4 bases, and the junction held 2 bases outside the gene matches. The CDR3 has 14 residues. CDR3 residues: CASRQRGGTGELFF. In DNA, the CDR3 is TGTGCCAGCAGGCAGCGGGGGGGCACCGGGGAGCTGTTTTTT.